These T cell receptor beta chains were read from a single sample in a study of T cells expressing NK-cell markers. From the 5' RACE reads, TCRdb lists one entry per CDR3 protein and no DNA. Its listing shows around 470,000 distinct CDR3 sequences. The source material was blood T cells: a sorted CD56 or NKG2C T cell subset, CD4+ or CD8+ T cells, or bulk PBMC T cells (not recorded which). The receptors originated from a woman aged 45 to 65 in good health. Each CDR3 is given with its conserved first and last residue.

>TRBJ2-1|TRBV24-1
CATSDPGTSSYNEQFF
>TRBJ2-1|TRBV9
CASSPPLQNEQFF
>TRBJ2-1|TRBV12-3/TRBV12-4
CASSSGTRREFF
>TRBJ2-3|TRBV7-2
CASAPAGGFTDTQYF
>TRBJ2-1|TRBV29-1
CSVEEARGNEQFF
>TRBJ2-3|TRBV5-1
CASLRGVGTDTQYF
>TRBJ1-6|TRBV7-2
CASRGAGDLFRRHSPLHF
>TRBJ2-1|TRBV12-3/TRBV12-4
CASSPTSEQQFF
>TRBJ2-1|TRBV12-3/TRBV12-4
CASRDSGSFYEQFF
>TRBJ2-5|TRBV7-9
CASSLAGSRETQYF
>TRBJ2-7|TRBV5-1
CASSSGTSGKKGVYF